Below are 21 T cell receptor beta chains sequenced from a single sample in a study of beta chain features in type 1 diabetes. Every isolated RNA sample was fully reverse transcribed, so sequencing captured expressed TCRB transcripts. Clones were sequenced by immunoSEQ multiplex PCR, and TCRdb holds only the in-frame ones, with some missing. The repertoire holds under 350,000 clones, with 8% as singletons. The sample consisted of central memory CD4+ T cells from blood. All receptors derive from a woman aged 18 to 35 in good health.

The gene calls are TRBV5-1 and TRBJ1-2; 8 bases are shared with TRBD1. Unmatched junction bases numbered 8, after V lost 0 bases and J lost 7 bases. This CDR3 has 15 amino acids. Looked up from germline, CDR1 is SGHRS and CDR2 is YFSETQ. The CDR3 DNA is TGCGCCAGCAGCTTGGCCTTTCAGGGGGCTCGTGGCTACACCTTC. Translating it yields CASSLAFQGARGYTF.

This clone was found a few times. This chain links TRBV30 with TRBJ2-1, with 9 bases fitting TRBD1. CDR1 and CDR2 from the germline V gene are GTSNPN and SVGIG (reference sequence). The junction had 12 bases not matched to a gene; V was cut back by 3 bases and J by 9 bases. The CDR3 covers 15 residues. The CDR3: CAWRGLGTGTLEQFF. DNA for the CDR3: TGTGCCTGGAGGGGTTTGGGGACAGGGACACTTGAGCAGTTCTTC.

The chain uses TRBV19 and TRBJ2-3; D unresolved. The V and J ends lost 4 bases and 6 bases respectively, with 5 bases between them. CDR1 is LNHDA and CDR2 is SQIVND in the germline V gene (reference sequence). The CDR3 contains 11 residues. CDR3 residues: CASSSSDTQYF. The CDR3, as DNA: TGTGCCAGTAGTAGTTCCGATACGCAGTATTTT.

Only a few counts were recorded for this clone. CDR3 sequence (DNA): TGTGCCAGCAGAGGGTCCTGGAGCACAGATACGCAGTATTTT. Its protein product is CASRGSWSTDTQYF. This chain joins TRBV25-1 and TRBJ2-3, with unresolved D. The CDR3 sequence is 14 residues long. The V gene's germline CDR1 is MGHDK and CDR2 SYGVNS. V shed 6 bases and J shed 0 bases, with 10 bases lying between them.

The CDR3 sequence: CASSFDRLNEKLFF. CDR3 sequence (DNA): TGTGCCAGCAGTTTTGACAGGCTTAATGAAAAACTGTTTTTT. V and J are TRBV27 and TRBJ1-4, with TRBD1 as a possible D gene (6 bases). The CDR3 is 14 residues long. V gave up 3 bases and J gave up 4 bases, with 9 bases separating them. Germline V gene data show CDR1 as MNHEY and CDR2 as SMNVEV (reference sequence).

This clone was seen repeatedly, ten times or more. The genes are TRBV7-2 and TRBJ1-1; weak D call: TRBD1 (5 bases). The CDR3 totals 16 residues. Between the trimmed V and J ends, which lost 5 bases and 5 bases, there was a span of 21 bases. CDR1 and CDR2 (germline): SGHTA, FQGNSA. CDR3 nucleotides: TGTGCCAGCAGCCTCAGGGTACGGCCAGATGTGACTGAAGCTTTCTTT. It specifies CASSLRVRPDVTEAFF.

Many counts were recorded for this clone. This sequence joins TRBV7-2 and TRBJ2-7; 7 bases are shared with TRBD2. The germline V gene encodes CDR1 SGHTA and CDR2 FQGNSA. Trimming at V came to 2 bases and at J to 10 bases, leaving 8 bases not matched to a gene. CDR3 size: 13 residues. The CDR3 DNA follows: TGTGCCAGCAGCTTAAGTGGCGGGGGACCTCAGTACTTC. Translating it yields CASSLSGGGPQYF.

J is TRBJ2-1 and V is TRBV10-3, with TRBD2 matching 8 bases. CDR1 and CDR2 from the germline V gene are ENHRY and SYGVKD. Trimming took 3 bases from V and 5 from J; bases not matched to a gene: 15. The CDR3 loop spans 18 amino acids. CDR3 sequence reads: CAISDPGAAAGANNEQFF. DNA of the CDR3: TGTGCCATCAGTGACCCCGGAGCTGCAGCGGGAGCTAACAATGAGCAGTTCTTC.

In this sample, this clone turned up many times. The V gene is TRBV25-1, the J gene TRBJ2-3, with 14 bases fitting TRBD2. Trimming at V came to 8 bases and at J to 6 bases, leaving 10 bases not matched to a gene. Germline V CDR1 and CDR2: MGHDK, SYGVNS. The CDR3 contains 16 residues. CDR3 nucleotides: TGTGCCAGCTCCTCGGGACTAGCGGGGGCAGGCGATACGCAGTATTTT. Translated, it gives CASSSGLAGAGDTQYF.

This clone was recorded many times. The rearrangement joins TRBV7-2 to TRBJ1-4, with a weak D call TRBD1 (6 bases). V was trimmed by 5 bases and J by 0 bases, leaving 10 bases between them. Germline V CDR1 and CDR2: SGHTA, FQGNSA. This CDR3 comprises 15 residues. This CDR3 is CASSPRTATNEKLFF. For the CDR3, the DNA is TGTGCCAGCAGCCCCAGGACAGCAACTAATGAAAAACTGTTTTTT.

This clone has just one count. DNA for the CDR3: TGTGCCAGCAGCCACGGGCCGAACACCGGGGAGCTGTTTTTT. Its protein is CASSHGPNTGELFF. The gene calls are TRBV11-2 and TRBJ2-2, with no clear D. Germline V gene data show CDR1 as SGHAT and CDR2 as FQNNGV. V was cut by 5 bases and J by 0 bases, with 7 bases left in between. This CDR3 has 14 residues.

This clone was recorded many times. The CDR3 DNA sequence: TGTGCCATCAGTGAGATGGACACAGATACGCAGTATTTT. It encodes CAISEMDTDTQYF. The rearrangement joins TRBV10-3 to TRBJ2-3, with no clear D. V was pared by 2 bases and J by 2 bases, with 5 bases between. Per the germline V gene, CDR1 is ENHRY and CDR2 is SYGVKD. The CDR3 has 13 amino acids.

The genes are TRBV15 and TRBJ2-6, with D unresolved. V lost 1 base and J 4 bases, leaving 2 bases between the germline ends. There are 13 residues in the CDR3. The germline CDR1 and CDR2 sequences are LNHNV and YYDKDF (reference sequence). CDR3 residues: CATSRGGANVLTF. CDR3 nucleotide sequence: TGTGCCACCAGCAGAGGGGGGGCCAACGTCCTGACTTTC.

This clone has just a few counts. The rearrangement uses TRBV7-3 and TRBJ2-3; D gene ambiguous. There are 14 residues in the CDR3. Germline V lookup: CDR1 SGHTA, CDR2 FQGTGA. Deletions cut 2 bases from V and 10 bases from J, with 16 bases between. The CDR3 coding sequence is TGTGCCAGCAGCTTAGGTAGAGAGGCAGGAGCGCAGTATTTT. Its translation: CASSLGREAGAQYF.

This clone came up a few times. The chain carries TRBV6-1 and TRBJ1-1; D is ambiguous. The germline V and J ends were trimmed by 6 bases and 1 base, with 12 bases remaining between them. Germline CDR1 is MNHNS and CDR2 is SASEGT. This CDR3 has 14 residues. The CDR3 bases are TGTGCCAGCAGGAGGGTAAGACAGAACACTGAAGCTTTCTTT. As protein: CASRRVRQNTEAFF.

The CDR3 loop reads CASSVGQGVTQYF. The CDR3 DNA sequence: TGTGCCAGCAGCGTAGGACAGGGAGTAACCCAGTACTTC. This chain links TRBV9 with TRBJ2-5, with 7 nucleotides matching TRBD1. Trimming at V came to 0 bases and at J to 8 bases, leaving 4 bases not matched to a gene. CDR1 SGDLS and CDR2 YYNGEE come from the germline V gene. The CDR3 extends over 13 amino acids.

J is TRBJ1-2 and V is TRBV5-1, with TRBD1 matching over 8 bases. This CDR3 is built from 14 residues. Trimming removed 2 bases from V and 3 bases from J; junction bases left unmatched: 3. Germline V gene data show CDR1 as SGHRS and CDR2 as YFSETQ. The CDR3 protein is CASSLMTGDYGYTF. The DNA of the CDR3 is TGCGCCAGCAGCTTAATGACAGGGGACTATGGCTACACCTTC.

The J gene is TRBJ1-6, the V gene TRBV4-2; 7 bases agree with TRBD1. V trimming: 4 bases; J trimming: 8 bases; junction bases outside the gene matches: 8. Germline CDR1 and CDR2: LGHNA and YNFKEQ. The CDR3 extends over 15 amino acids. The CDR3 is CASSRLRDRDSPLHF. The CDR3 DNA reads TGTGCCAGCAGCCGACTGCGGGACAGAGATTCACCCCTCCACTTT.

This clone was detected a few times. The chain joins TRBV28 to TRBJ1-6; no firm D call. V was clipped by 6 bases and J by 7 bases, with 10 bases between them. This CDR3 contains 13 residues. Germline assignment: CDR1 MDHEN and CDR2 SYDVKM. The chain's CDR3 is CASRGPRNSPLHF. DNA for the CDR3: TGTGCCAGCAGAGGGCCGAGAAATTCACCCCTCCACTTT.

The chain has TRBV28 and TRBJ1-2; D is undetermined. The CDR3 runs 15 residues. V was cut by 4 bases and J by 0 bases, with 12 bases left in between. Looked up from germline, CDR1 is MDHEN and CDR2 is SYDVKM. DNA for the CDR3: TGTGCCAGCAGTTCCCCCAAGTGGGCTAACTATGGCTACACCTTC. This sequence encodes CASSSPKWANYGYTF.

This sequence joins TRBV11-2 and TRBJ2-2; 7 bases fit TRBD1. With 5 bases clipped from V and 6 bases from J, the junction kept 3 bases outside the gene matches. The CDR3 has 13 residues. Germline V lookup: CDR1 SGHAT, CDR2 FQNNGV. The CDR3 loop reads CASSADRAGELFF. DNA for the CDR3: TGTGCCAGCAGCGCAGACAGGGCCGGGGAGCTGTTTTTT. Full variable domain (missing parts from reference TRBV11-2 and TRBJ2-2): EAGVAQSPRYKIIEKRQSVAFWCNPISGHATLYWYQQILGQGPKLLIQFQNNGVVDDSQLPKDRFSAERLKGVDSTLKIQPAKLEDSAVYLCASSADRAGELFFGEGSRLTVL.